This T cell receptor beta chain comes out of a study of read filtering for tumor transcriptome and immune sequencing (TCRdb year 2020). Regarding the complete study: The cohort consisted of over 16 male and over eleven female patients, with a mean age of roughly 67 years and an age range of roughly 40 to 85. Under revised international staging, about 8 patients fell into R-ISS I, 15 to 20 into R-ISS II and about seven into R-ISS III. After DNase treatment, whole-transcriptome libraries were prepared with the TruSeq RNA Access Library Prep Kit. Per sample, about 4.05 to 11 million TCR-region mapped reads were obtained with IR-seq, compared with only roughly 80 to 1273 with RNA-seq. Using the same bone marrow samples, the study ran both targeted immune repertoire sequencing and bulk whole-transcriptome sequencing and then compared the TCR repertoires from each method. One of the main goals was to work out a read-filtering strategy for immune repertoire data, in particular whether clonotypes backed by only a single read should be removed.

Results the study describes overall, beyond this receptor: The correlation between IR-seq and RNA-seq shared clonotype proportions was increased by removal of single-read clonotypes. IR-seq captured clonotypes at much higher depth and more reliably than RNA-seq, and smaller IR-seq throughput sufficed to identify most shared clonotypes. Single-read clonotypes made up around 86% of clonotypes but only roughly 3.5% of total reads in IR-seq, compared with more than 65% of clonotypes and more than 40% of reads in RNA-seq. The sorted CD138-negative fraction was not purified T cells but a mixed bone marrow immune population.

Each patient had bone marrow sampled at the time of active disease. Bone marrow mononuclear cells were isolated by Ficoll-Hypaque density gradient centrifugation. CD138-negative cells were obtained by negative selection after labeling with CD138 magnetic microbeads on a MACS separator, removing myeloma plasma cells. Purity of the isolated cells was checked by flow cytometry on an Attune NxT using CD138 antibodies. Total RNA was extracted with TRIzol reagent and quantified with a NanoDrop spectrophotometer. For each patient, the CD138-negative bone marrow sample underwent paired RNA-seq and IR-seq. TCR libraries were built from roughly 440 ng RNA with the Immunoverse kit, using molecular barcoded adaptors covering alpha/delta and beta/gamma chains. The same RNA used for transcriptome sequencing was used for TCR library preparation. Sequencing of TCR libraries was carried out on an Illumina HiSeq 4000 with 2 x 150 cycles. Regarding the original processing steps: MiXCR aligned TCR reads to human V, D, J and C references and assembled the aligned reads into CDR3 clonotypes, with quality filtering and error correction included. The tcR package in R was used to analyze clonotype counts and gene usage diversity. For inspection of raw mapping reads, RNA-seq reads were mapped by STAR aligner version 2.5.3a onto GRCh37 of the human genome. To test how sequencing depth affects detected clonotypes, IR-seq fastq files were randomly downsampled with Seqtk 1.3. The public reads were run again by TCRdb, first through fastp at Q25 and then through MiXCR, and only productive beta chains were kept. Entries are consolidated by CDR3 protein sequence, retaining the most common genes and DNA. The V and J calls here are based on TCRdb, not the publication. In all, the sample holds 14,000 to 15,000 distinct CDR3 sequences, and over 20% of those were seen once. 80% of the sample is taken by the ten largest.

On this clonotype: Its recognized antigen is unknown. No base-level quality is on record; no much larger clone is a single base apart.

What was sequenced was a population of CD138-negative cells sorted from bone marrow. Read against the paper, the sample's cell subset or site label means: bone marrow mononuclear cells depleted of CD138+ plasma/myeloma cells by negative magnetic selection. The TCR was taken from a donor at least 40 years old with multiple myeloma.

The sequence in DNA is TGCAGCCTGGGAGGGTTATCAGATACGCAGTATTTT. The resulting protein is CSLGGLSDTQYF. Recombination linked TRBV20-1 to TRBJ2-3, with 7 bases matching TRBD2. CDR1 DFQATT and CDR2 SNEGSKA are derived from the germline V gene (reference sequence). Including cysteine and phenylalanine, the CDR3 has 12 amino acids. Of the read, only the CDR3 DNA is kept; its 36 bases are in frame from base 1.